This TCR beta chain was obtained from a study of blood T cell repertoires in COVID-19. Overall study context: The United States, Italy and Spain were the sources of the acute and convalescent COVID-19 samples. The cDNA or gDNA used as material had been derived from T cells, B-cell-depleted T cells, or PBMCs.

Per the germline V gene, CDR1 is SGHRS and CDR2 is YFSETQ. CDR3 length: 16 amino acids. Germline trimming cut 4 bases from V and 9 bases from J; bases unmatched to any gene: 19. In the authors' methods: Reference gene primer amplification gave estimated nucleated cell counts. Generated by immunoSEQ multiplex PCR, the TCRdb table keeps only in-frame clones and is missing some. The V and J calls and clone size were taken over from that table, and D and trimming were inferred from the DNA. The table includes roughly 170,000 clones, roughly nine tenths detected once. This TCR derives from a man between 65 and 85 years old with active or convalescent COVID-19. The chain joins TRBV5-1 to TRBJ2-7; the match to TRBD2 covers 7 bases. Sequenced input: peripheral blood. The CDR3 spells CASSPGEGTLRFVQYF. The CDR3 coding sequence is TGCGCCAGCAGCCCCGGGGAGGGTACCCTACGATTTGTGCAGTACTTC.